Following are 7 T cell receptor beta chains from one sample sequenced in a study of vaccination effects on CD4 cells after COVID-19. Data came from immunoSEQ multiplex PCR; TCRdb stores just in-frame clones and leaves some out. In the table there are about 14,000 clones, around three quarters of which are singletons. Ahead of sequencing, the ViraFEST assay grew antigen-specific CD4+ T cells using viral peptide pools. Subsequent to a culture period of nine to ten days, CD4+ T cells were isolated. Each participant was given two doses of one vaccine (BNT162b2 or mRNA-1273). Their target antigens are unknown. The specimen comprised CD4+ T cells from PBMCs cultured with SARS-CoV-2 spike peptides, sampled after COVID-19 vaccination. These receptors originate from a human donor who received a COVID-19 vaccine.

The genes are TRBV7-9 and TRBJ2-4; TRBD2 matches at 7 bases. The V gene end was trimmed by 2 bases and the J gene end by 10 bases; junction bases not matched to a gene: 5. Germline CDR1 SEHNR, CDR2 FQNEAQ (reference sequence). This CDR3 comprises 13 residues. CDR3: CASSLRWEGIQYF. The CDR3 DNA sequence: TGTGCCAGCAGCTTAAGGTGGGAGGGAATTCAGTACTTC.

The V gene is TRBV5-1, the J gene TRBJ1-4; TRBD1 agrees at 8 bases. Trimming removed 4 bases from V and 6 bases from J; junction bases left unmatched: 8. CDR1 is SGHRS and CDR2 is YFSETQ in the germline V gene. This CDR3 is 15 amino acids long. The CDR3 is CASSGGTGAYEKLFF. The DNA of the CDR3 is TGCGCCAGCAGCGGTGGGACAGGAGCTTATGAAAAACTGTTTTTT.

This sequence joins TRBV6-5 and TRBJ2-5; TRBD2 matches at 13 bases. From germline, CDR1 is MNHEY and CDR2 SVGAGI. Trimming removed 6 bases from V and 6 bases from J; junction bases left unmatched: 7. The CDR3 runs to 15 residues. CDR3: CASSLTSGGIKTQYF. The CDR3 nucleotides read TGTGCCAGCAGCCTGACTAGCGGGGGGATAAAGACCCAGTACTTC.

This clone was found a few times. The chain links TRBV2 to TRBJ2-2; TRBD1 aligns across 9 bases. The CDR3 extends over 14 amino acids. V dropped 7 bases and J dropped 7; count of bases not matched to a gene: 7. From germline, CDR1 is SNHLY and CDR2 FYNNEI. This chain's CDR3 is CASTRQGGYGELFF. CDR3 DNA: TGTGCCAGCACCAGACAGGGGGGATACGGGGAGCTGTTTTTT.

The CDR3 DNA sequence: TGTGCCAGCAGCCCGGAGCTTCCGGGTCAAGAGACCCAGTACTTC. It yields the protein CASSPELPGQETQYF. V is TRBV7-9 and J is TRBJ2-5; no firm D call. Germline V gives CDR1 SEHNR, CDR2 FQNEAQ (reference sequence). With 5 bases removed from V and 2 bases from J, the gap between germline ends came to 15 bases. The CDR3 loop spans 15 amino acids. Complete variable domain (other parts from reference TRBV7-9 and TRBJ2-5): DTGVSQNPRHKITKRGQNVTFRCDPISEHNRLYWYRQTLGQGPEFLTYFQNEAQLEKSRLLSDRFSAERPKGSFSTLEIQRTEQGDSAMYLCASSPELPGQETQYFGPGTRLLVL.

This clone came up a few times. This chain joins TRBV3-1 (or the pseudogene TRBV3-2) and TRBJ2-1; D could derive from TRBD1 or TRBD2 (6 bases each). Germline CDR1 and CDR2: LGHDT and YNNKEL (reference sequence). This CDR3 is built from 15 residues. The ends were cut back, 3 bases at V and 6 bases at J, with 15 bases in the middle. The CDR3 region is CASSHSGATPNEQFF. The DNA for the CDR3 is TGTGCCAGCAGCCATTCGGGGGCGACCCCCAATGAGCAGTTCTTC.

This chain uses TRBV10-3 with TRBJ1-3; 12 bases map to TRBD1. The length of the CDR3 is 17 residues. Germline values: CDR1 ENHRY, CDR2 SYGVKD. J was trimmed by 0 bases and V by 7 bases; bases with no gene match: 7. The CDR3 spells CAITPKGQGASGNTIYF. DNA of the CDR3: TGTGCCATCACCCCCAAGGGACAGGGGGCCTCTGGAAACACCATATATTTT.